The clone carrying this T cell receptor (beta chain) showed up many times. Its target is not known. The CDR3 has 17 residues. Trimming took 3 bases from V and 1 from J; bases not matched to a gene: 15. From germline, CDR1 is SQVTM and CDR2 ANQGSEA. These data belong to a study of CD8 T cells in ankylosing spondylitis. Points from the study as a whole: Several of the motif variants were reported before in synovial fluid and blood from reactive arthritis. Matched ankylosing spondylitis synovial fluid reportedly contained a significantly enriched population of disease-linked clones. Ankylosing spondylitis blood seemed to carry a telltale TCR beta motif made of eight or nine highly homologous variants.

Libraries of TCR beta came from quantitative 5'-RACE with molecular barcodes. Each CDR3 protein is one row after TCRdb ran MiXCR on the 5' RACE reads. The sample contains roughly 240,000 distinct CDR3 sequences, approximately 8% of which appear only once. The sequence was obtained from a female donor with ankylosing spondylitis or in good health (not recorded which). The source material was blood, either unsorted or a sorted T cell fraction (not recorded which). V and J are TRBV29-1 and TRBJ2-7; 7 bases agree with TRBD2. CDR3 sequence reads: CSVEAPRGGSQSYEQYF. The CDR3 DNA reads TGCAGCGTTGAGGCCCCGAGGGGAGGGAGTCAATCCTACGAGCAGTACTTC.